These 13 T cell receptor beta chains were all obtained from the same sample, sequenced in a study of blood T cell repertoires in COVID-19. Some clones are missing from TCRdb's copy, which holds only in-frame ones; the method was immunoSEQ multiplex PCR. Altogether 200,000 to 300,000 clones are present, 65% to 90% being singletons, with the ten largest covering approximately 2%. Specimen: peripheral blood. These receptors were taken from a man aged 25 to 45 with active or convalescent COVID-19.

V and J are TRBV4-2 and TRBJ1-6; D not certain. V shed 1 base and J shed 3 bases, with 10 bases lying between them. The CDR3 is made up of 16 amino acids. Germline V gene sequence: CDR1 LGHNA, CDR2 YNFKEQ. CDR3 in DNA: TGTGCCAGCAGCCAAGCATGGCGCGGCTATAATTCACCCCTCCACTTT. Its protein product is CASSQAWRGYNSPLHF.

This clone was seen just once. This chain uses TRBV24-1 with TRBJ2-7; tentative D call: TRBD1 (5 bases). The germline CDR1 and CDR2 sequences are KGHDR and SFDVKD. The V and J ends lost 9 bases and 3 bases respectively, with 14 bases between them. This CDR3 is built from 13 residues. The CDR3 spells CATSETEIYEQYF. CDR3 in DNA: TGTGCCACCTCCGAGACAGAAATCTACGAGCAGTACTTC.

This chain joins TRBV29-1 and TRBJ1-4; no clear D gene. V was cut by 4 bases and J by 8 bases, with 11 bases left in between. CDR3 length: 12 residues. Germline CDR1 and CDR2: SQVTM and ANQGSEA. CDR3 in amino acids: CSVAPSDEKLFF. As DNA, the CDR3 is TGCAGCGTTGCGCCTAGTGACGAAAAACTGTTTTTT.

This chain joins TRBV5-1 and TRBJ2-7; D possibly corresponds to TRBD1 (6 bases). The germline CDR1 and CDR2 sequences are SGHRS and YFSETQ. Trimming pared 2 bases from V and 2 bases from J, leaving 11 bases between. The CDR3 consists of 14 residues. CDR3 sequence: CASSLSGAAYEQYF. The DNA of the CDR3 is TGCGCCAGCAGCTTATCAGGGGCGGCCTACGAGCAGTACTTC.

The chain's CDR3 is CASSQDEADSYNEQFF. DNA for the CDR3: TGTGCCAGCAGCCAAGATGAAGCGGATTCCTACAATGAGCAGTTCTTC. The rearrangement joins TRBV14 to TRBJ2-1; TRBD2 might be the D (5 bases). CDR3 length: 16 amino acids. The germline V gene has CDR1 SGHDN and CDR2 FVKESK. V dropped 0 bases and J dropped 1 base, with 10 bases sitting between them. Based on the CDR3 plus reference TRBV14 and TRBJ2-1, the full variable domain is EAGVTQFPSHSVIEKGQTVTLRCDPISGHDNLYWYRRVMGKEIKFLLHFVKESKQDESGMPNNRFLAERTGGTYSTLKVQPAELEDSGVYFCASSQDEADSYNEQFFGPGTRLTVL.

This clone was counted between two and nine times. The chain recombines TRBV29-1 with TRBJ2-2; D is ambiguous. V was pared by 1 base and J by 0 bases, with 9 bases between. The CDR3 is made up of 15 amino acids. Germline CDR1 SQVTM, CDR2 ANQGSEA. CDR3 DNA sequence: TGCAGCGTTGAAGCGGCGGCGTCGAACACCGGGGAGCTGTTTTTT. This gives the protein CSVEAAASNTGELFF.

This chain joins TRBV9 and TRBJ1-4; no firm D call. Germline V gives CDR1 SGDLS, CDR2 YYNGEE. This CDR3 is built from 14 residues. V lost 0 bases, J lost 7 bases, and 10 bases lay in between. CDR3 nucleotide sequence: TGTGCCAGCAGCGTAGCGGGGATGGGTGAAAAACTGTTTTTT. It codes for CASSVAGMGEKLFF.

This clone was counted a few times. The rearrangement uses TRBV5-1 and TRBJ1-1; no clear D gene. The CDR3 is made up of 14 amino acids. In germline, CDR1 is SGHRS, CDR2 YFSETQ. V lost 5 bases and J lost 0, with 11 bases in between. CDR3 protein: CASSRLLMNTEAFF. The DNA for the CDR3 is TGCGCCAGCAGTCGACTGCTAATGAACACTGAAGCTTTCTTT.

The genes are TRBV25-1 and TRBJ2-7; 9 positions match TRBD1. Germline loops: CDR1 MGHDK, CDR2 SYGVNS. The CDR3 totals 13 residues. J lost 6 bases, V lost 4 bases, and 4 bases had no gene match. CDR3 loop: CASSAGTGSEQYF. The CDR3 nucleotides are TGTGCCAGCAGTGCCGGGACAGGGTCCGAGCAGTACTTC.

CDR3 amino acids: CASSPWEWSYGYTF. The DNA of the CDR3 is TGTGCCAGCAGCCCCTGGGAGTGGTCCTATGGCTACACCTTC. The J gene is TRBJ1-2, the V gene TRBV5-6, with unresolved D. The CDR3 totals 14 residues. Germline V gene sequence: CDR1 SGHDT, CDR2 YYEEEE. V was clipped by 4 bases and J by 4 bases, with 14 bases between them.

The chain links TRBV7-2 to TRBJ2-7, with D perhaps TRBD2 (5 bases). Trimming cost V 5 bases and J 2 bases, with 13 bases left between them. The V gene's germline CDR1 is SGHTA and CDR2 FQGNSA. The CDR3 is 14 amino acids. The CDR3 is CASSPPGETYEQYF. The CDR3 DNA follows: TGTGCCAGCAGCCCTCCTGGGGAGACCTACGAGCAGTACTTC.

The chain employs TRBV5-1 and TRBJ2-2; D perhaps matches TRBD1 (7 bases). Germline V gene sequence: CDR1 SGHRS, CDR2 YFSETQ. Trimming removed 3 bases from V and 4 bases from J, with 13 bases in between. The CDR3 runs to 15 residues. The CDR3 protein is CASSYYQGGTGELFF. CDR3 sequence (DNA): TGCGCCAGCAGCTATTACCAGGGGGGCACCGGGGAGCTGTTTTTT. Full variable domain (outside the CDR3, taken from reference TRBV5-1 and TRBJ2-2): KAGVTQTPRYLIKTRGQQVTLSCSPISGHRSVSWYQQTPGQGLQFLFEYFSETQRNKGNFPGRFSGRQFSNSRSEMNVSTLELGDSALYLCASSYYQGGTGELFFGEGSRLTVL.

The J gene is TRBJ1-6, the V gene TRBV4-2; D call uncertain. This CDR3 is built from 16 residues. Germline values: CDR1 LGHNA, CDR2 YNFKEQ. Trimming took off 6 bases at V and 4 bases at J, with 16 bases between the two ends. CDR3 in DNA: TGTGCCAGCAGTCAAACCGACGGGAATTATAATTCACCCCTCCACTTT. This codes for CASSQTDGNYNSPLHF.